Sequencing of this T cell receptor (beta chain) was carried out in a study of metastatic and nonmetastatic thyroid tumors. Concerning this clone: Given a much more abundant clone one base away, this may be a read error.

TCRdb reassembled clones from the PCR reads with MiXCR. The sample consists of some 69,000 clones, approximately 14% of them appearing once. CDR1 and CDR2 from the germline V gene are SGHDN and FVKESK. This CDR3 is 12 amino acids long. The entire patient cohort was treatment-naive prior to thyroid surgery. The sequence was collected from a male donor with papillary thyroid cancer or a benign thyroid nodule (not recorded which). Some clones in this sample may be carry-over from other donors' samples. The sample was blood. The V and J genes are TRBV14 and TRBJ1-6; D not certain. Here the CDR3 reads CASSYNISPPHF. As DNA, the CDR3 is TGTGCCAGCAGCTACAATATTTCACCCCCCCACTTT.